These 18 T cell receptor beta chains were all obtained from the same sample, sequenced in a study of cytomegalovirus exposure and HLA in healthy donors. The PCR contained 60 Vbeta and 13 Jbeta primers. Measured with immunoSEQ multiplex PCR; TCRdb has only the in-frame clones, and not every one. Listed are about 64,000 clones; roughly 4% falls within the top ten. Sequenced input: PBMCs. The source is a young woman in good health and CMV-seronegative.

This sequence joins TRBV6-5 and TRBJ1-3, with a tentative D call TRBD1 (5 bases). The germline V gene encodes CDR1 MNHEY and CDR2 SVGAGI. This CDR3 is built from 14 residues. V lost 5 bases to trimming and J lost 3 bases, with 11 bases between them. The CDR3 coding sequence is TGTGCCAGCAGTAATCGACAGCTTGGAAACACCATATATTTT. It is translated as CASSNRQLGNTIYF.

The CDR3: CASSKDGGSNQPQHF. The CDR3 region has the DNA TGTGCCAGCAGCAAAGACGGGGGGAGCAATCAGCCCCAGCATTTT. The genes are TRBV5-4 and TRBJ1-5; D possibly corresponds to TRBD1 (5 bases). This CDR3 is built from 15 residues. The V end lost 4 bases, the J end lost 1 base, and 12 bases lay between the germline ends. Germline V gives CDR1 SGHNT, CDR2 YYREEE (reference sequence).

V is TRBV29-1 and J is TRBJ1-1, with TRBD1 identical over 7 bases. The CDR3 has 16 amino acids. The V gene end was trimmed by 6 bases and the J gene end by 5 bases; junction bases not matched to a gene: 18. Germline assignment: CDR1 SQVTM and CDR2 ANQGSEA. The CDR3 DNA follows: TGCAGCGTCCGCTCATGGACAGGTTCTGGATGGACTGAAGCTTTCTTT. Residues: CSVRSWTGSGWTEAFF.

This chain links TRBV7-8 with TRBJ1-2, with TRBD1 matching over 11 bases. In germline, CDR1 is SGHVS, CDR2 FQNEAQ. The CDR3 has 15 residues. The V and J ends lost 4 bases and 1 base, in that order; junction bases with no gene match: 2. The CDR3 is CASSSGQGVNYGYTF. CDR3 in DNA: TGTGCCAGCAGCTCGGGACAGGGGGTTAACTATGGCTACACCTTC.

The V call is TRBV30, the J call TRBJ2-1, with 8 bases lining up with TRBD2. V was clipped by 6 bases and J by 9 bases; unmatched bases: 7. CDR1 and CDR2 from the germline V gene are GTSNPN and SVGIG (reference sequence). The CDR3 has 12 amino acids. In nucleotides, the CDR3 is TGTGCCTGTTTTAGCGGGACCGGTGAGCAGTTCTTC. It is translated as CACFSGTGEQFF.

The chain combines TRBV5-6 with TRBJ2-1; TRBD2 aligns across 8 bases. Germline values: CDR1 SGHDT, CDR2 YYEEEE. The trim removed 1 base at V and 1 base at J, leaving 4 bases unmatched. The CDR3 contains 16 residues. The CDR3 reads CASSLLRGGSYNEQFF. The CDR3 bases are TGTGCCAGCAGCTTGTTACGGGGGGGATCCTACAATGAGCAGTTCTTC. Variable domain in full (rest from reference TRBV5-6 and TRBJ2-1): DAGVTQSPTHLIKTRGQQVTLRCSPKSGHDTVSWYQQALGQGPQFIFQYYEEEERQRGNFPDRFSGHQFPNYSSELNVNALLLGDSALYLCASSLLRGGSYNEQFFGPGTRLTVL.

The chain recombines TRBV28 with TRBJ2-7, with a weak D call TRBD2 (7 bases). Trimming cost V 8 bases and J 0 bases, with 20 bases left between them. The germline gives CDR1 MDHEN, CDR2 SYDVKM. The CDR3 runs to 16 residues. The CDR3 DNA reads TGTGCCAGCGTCCAATCCGGGGGGCTAAGCTCCTACGAGCAGTACTTC. This codes for CASVQSGGLSSYEQYF.

The chain combines TRBV2 with TRBJ1-6; no clear D. The V end was cut by 2 bases, the J end by 7 bases, with 12 bases between. The CDR3 runs to 15 residues. Germline loops: CDR1 SNHLY, CDR2 FYNNEI. The CDR3 DNA sequence: TGTGCCAGCAGTGAATGGTACAGAAGCAATTCACCCCTCCACTTT. It yields the protein CASSEWYRSNSPLHF.

This chain joins TRBV9 and TRBJ2-5, with a possible D match to TRBD2 (5 bases). CDR3 length equals 16 residues. The germline V gene encodes CDR1 SGDLS and CDR2 YYNGEE. V shed 1 base and J shed 5 bases, with 18 bases lying between them. The CDR3 protein is CASSVKYVDSVETQYF. The DNA for the CDR3 is TGTGCCAGCAGCGTAAAATACGTTGATAGCGTGGAGACCCAGTACTTC.

This chain connects TRBV19 to TRBJ1-3, with unresolved D. The CDR3 sequence is 18 residues long. The V and J ends lost 7 bases and 0 bases respectively, with 22 bases between them. Germline lookup yields CDR1 LNHDA and CDR2 SQIVND (reference sequence). Written as DNA, the CDR3 is TGTGCCAGTATGGATCACCCTCTGCGGGGAAGCTCTGGAAACACCATATATTTT. It translates to CASMDHPLRGSSGNTIYF.

The genes are TRBV2 and TRBJ1-2; tentatively, D is TRBD1 (6 bases). The CDR3 contains 13 residues. Germline V gene data show CDR1 as SNHLY and CDR2 as FYNNEI. Between the trimmed V and J ends, which lost 8 bases and 4 bases, there was a span of 14 bases. This CDR3 is CASASGEGYGYTF. CDR3 DNA: TGTGCCAGCGCATCAGGGGAGGGCTATGGCTACACCTTC.

CDR3 protein: CASSYSGQGGYEQYF. DNA for the CDR3: TGTGCCAGCAGTTACTCGGGACAGGGTGGCTACGAGCAGTACTTC. The genes are TRBV6-6 and TRBJ2-7, with 9 nucleotides matching TRBD1. The CDR3 is made up of 15 amino acids. J was trimmed by 3 bases and V by 0 bases; bases with no gene match: 3. Germline V gene sequence: CDR1 MNHNY, CDR2 SVGAGI (reference sequence).

V is TRBV4-1 and J is TRBJ2-2; possible D gene TRBD1, 5 bases. The CDR3 totals 14 residues. The V gene's germline CDR1 is MGHRA and CDR2 YSYEKL. V shed 2 bases and J shed 4 bases, with 8 bases lying between them. The CDR3 bases are TGCGCCAGCAGCCAAAACAGGCTCACCGGGGAGCTGTTTTTT. Amino acid sequence: CASSQNRLTGELFF.

This rearrangement joins TRBV11-3 to TRBJ2-7; TRBD1 might be the D (6 bases). The V end was cut by 5 bases, the J end by 2 bases, with 19 bases between. The CDR3 runs to 16 residues. Germline-derived CDR1 and CDR2 are SGHNT and YENEEA. The CDR3 here is CASSPNSGQGTYEQYF. DNA for the CDR3: TGTGCCAGCAGCCCTAACTCGGGACAAGGAACCTACGAGCAGTACTTC. Full variable domain (outside the CDR3, taken from reference TRBV11-3 and TRBJ2-7): EAGVVQSPRYKIIEKKQPVAFWCNPISGHNTLYWYLQNLGQGPELLIRYENEEAVDDSQLPKDRFSAERLKGVDSTLKIQPAELGDSAVYLCASSPNSGQGTYEQYFGPGTRLTVT.

V is TRBV4-1 and J is TRBJ2-7; the D is unclear. The CDR3 contains 16 residues. Germline CDR1 is MGHRA and CDR2 is YSYEKL. Deletions cut 0 bases from V and 2 bases from J, with 14 bases between. The CDR3: CASSQDRLLFTYEQYF. CDR3 sequence (DNA): TGCGCCAGCAGCCAAGATCGTTTACTTTTTACCTACGAGCAGTACTTC.

On this clone: Other nucleotide sequences from this sample produce the same CDR3. V gene TRBV9 combines with J gene TRBJ2-1; TRBD2 matches 8 bases. Germline-derived CDR1 and CDR2 are SGDLS and YYNGEE. Trimming took 0 bases from V and 4 from J; bases not matched to a gene: 6. This CDR3 has 16 residues. The CDR3 is CASSVGGGRSYNEQFF. Written as DNA, the CDR3 is TGTGCCAGCAGCGTAGGAGGCGGGAGGAGTTACAATGAGCAGTTCTTC.

The chain links TRBV25-1 to TRBJ2-5, with TRBD1 matching 9 bases. CDR1 is MGHDK, CDR2 SYGVNS, per germline. V lost 8 bases and J lost 5; bases outside the gene matches: 3. This CDR3 is 12 amino acids long. The CDR3 DNA is TGTGCCAGCCATGGACAGGGGGAGACCCAGTACTTC. Its translation: CASHGQGETQYF.

The chain recombines TRBV6-9 with TRBJ2-7; 9 nucleotides agree with TRBD2. Losses at the gene ends were 10 bases for V and 3 bases for J; bases not matched to a gene: 10. CDR1 and CDR2 (germline): MNHGY, SVAAGI. CDR3 length: 14 residues. CDR3 loop: CATLIAGAGYEQYF. As DNA, the CDR3 is TGTGCCACATTAATAGCGGGAGCTGGCTACGAGCAGTACTTC.